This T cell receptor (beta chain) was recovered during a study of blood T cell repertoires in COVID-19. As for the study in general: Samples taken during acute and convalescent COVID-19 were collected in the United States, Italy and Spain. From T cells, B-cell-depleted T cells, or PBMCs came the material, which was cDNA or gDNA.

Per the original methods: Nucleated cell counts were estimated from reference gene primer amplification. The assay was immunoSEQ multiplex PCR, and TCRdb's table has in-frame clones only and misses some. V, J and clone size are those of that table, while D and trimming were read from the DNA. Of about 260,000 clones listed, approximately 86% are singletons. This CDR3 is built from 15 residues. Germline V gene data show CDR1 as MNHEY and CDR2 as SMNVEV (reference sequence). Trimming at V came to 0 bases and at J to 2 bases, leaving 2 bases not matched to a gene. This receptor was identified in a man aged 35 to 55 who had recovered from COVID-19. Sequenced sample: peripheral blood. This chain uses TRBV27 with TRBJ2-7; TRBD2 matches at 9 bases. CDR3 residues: CASSLSASGTYEQYF. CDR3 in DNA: TGTGCCAGCAGTTTATCGGCTAGCGGGACCTACGAGCAGTACTTC.